The clone carrying this T cell receptor beta chain was counted between two and nine times. Its target is unknown. The sample is drawn from a study of T-cell memory formation after mild COVID-19. Researchers used 5'RACE with constant-segment primers to make TCR alpha and TCR beta cDNA libraries that carry sample barcodes and UMIs. MiXCR, run by TCRdb on the 5' RACE reads, gives a single entry per CDR3 protein. The table shows about 450,000 distinct CDR3 sequences, with 20% to 25% occurring only once. Whole-study findings and limits: Clones that contracted from day 15 to 85 were balanced CD4/CD8, while later expanders leaned CD4+. Shrinking CD4+ clones were chiefly CM and EM; CD8+ ones were chiefly EMRA.

The CDR3 has 19 residues. Germline CDR1 and CDR2: SGHDN and FVKESK. J gave up 7 bases and V 0 bases, and 11 bases lay outside the gene matches. The specimen was PBMCs or a T cell subset sorted from them (not recorded which). This sequence was found in an adult woman who had mild COVID-19 (a few samples of this study predate the infection). Cell type and time point are not known. The chain couples TRBV14 to TRBJ2-1; 14 bases are shared with TRBD2. The CDR3 reads CASSQDEGLAGVGVNEQFF. For the CDR3, the DNA is TGTGCCAGCAGCCAAGATGAGGGACTAGCGGGAGTTGGGGTAAATGAGCAGTTCTTC.